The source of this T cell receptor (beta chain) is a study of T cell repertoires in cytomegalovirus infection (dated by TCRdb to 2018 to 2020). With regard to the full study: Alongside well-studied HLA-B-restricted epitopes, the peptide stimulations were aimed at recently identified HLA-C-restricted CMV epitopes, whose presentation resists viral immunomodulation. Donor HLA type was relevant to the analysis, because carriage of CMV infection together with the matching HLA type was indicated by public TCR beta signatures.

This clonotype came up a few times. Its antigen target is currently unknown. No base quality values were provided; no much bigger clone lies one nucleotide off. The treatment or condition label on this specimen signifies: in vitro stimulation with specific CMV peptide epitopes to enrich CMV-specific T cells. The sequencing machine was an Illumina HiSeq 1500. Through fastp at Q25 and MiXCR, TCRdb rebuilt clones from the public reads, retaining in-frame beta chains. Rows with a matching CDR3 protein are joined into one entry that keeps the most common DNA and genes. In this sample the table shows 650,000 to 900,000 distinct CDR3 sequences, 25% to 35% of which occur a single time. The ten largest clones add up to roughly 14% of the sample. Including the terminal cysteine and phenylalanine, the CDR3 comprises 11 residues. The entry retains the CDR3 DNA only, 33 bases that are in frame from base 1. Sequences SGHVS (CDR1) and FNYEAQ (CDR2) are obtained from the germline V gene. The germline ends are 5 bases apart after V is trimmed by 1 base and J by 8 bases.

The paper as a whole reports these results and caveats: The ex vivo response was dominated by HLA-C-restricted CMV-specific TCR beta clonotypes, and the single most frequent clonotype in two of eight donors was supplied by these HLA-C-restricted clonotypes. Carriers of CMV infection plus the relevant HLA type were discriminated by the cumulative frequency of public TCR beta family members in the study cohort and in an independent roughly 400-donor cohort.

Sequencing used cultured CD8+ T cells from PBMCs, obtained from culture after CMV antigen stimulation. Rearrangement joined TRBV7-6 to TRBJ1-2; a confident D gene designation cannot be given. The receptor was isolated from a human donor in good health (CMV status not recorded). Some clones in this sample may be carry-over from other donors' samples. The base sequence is TGTGCCAGCAGCTTAGTGGAGGGCTACACCTTC. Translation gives CASSLVEGYTF.